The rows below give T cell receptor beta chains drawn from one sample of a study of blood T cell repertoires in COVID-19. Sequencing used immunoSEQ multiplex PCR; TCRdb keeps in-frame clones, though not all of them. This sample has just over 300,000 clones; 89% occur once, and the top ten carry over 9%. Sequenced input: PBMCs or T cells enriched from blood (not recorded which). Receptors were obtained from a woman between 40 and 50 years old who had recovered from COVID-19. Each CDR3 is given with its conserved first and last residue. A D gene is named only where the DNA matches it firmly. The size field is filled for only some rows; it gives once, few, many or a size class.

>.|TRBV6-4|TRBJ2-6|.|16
TGTGCCAGCAGTGAGACCAGCGGCTCTGGGGCCAACGTCCTGACTTTC
CASSETSGSGANVLTF
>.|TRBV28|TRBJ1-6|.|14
TGTGCCAGCAAAGTAGGAGATTATAATTCACCCCTCCACTTT
CASKVGDYNSPLHF
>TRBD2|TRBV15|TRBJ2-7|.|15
TGTGCCACCAGCAGTCGACTAGCGAGCTCCTACGAGCAGTACTTC
CATSSRLASSYEQYF
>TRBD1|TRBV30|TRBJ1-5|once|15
TGTGCCTGGAGCCTAGGGGGCTTGGGAGGCCAGCCCCAGCATTTT
CAWSLGGLGGQPQHF
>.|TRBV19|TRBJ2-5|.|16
TGTGCCAGTAGTTGGGTAGGGGGAAACTACCAAGAGACCCAGTACTTC
CASSWVGGNYQETQYF
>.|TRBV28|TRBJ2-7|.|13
TGTGCCAGCAGTCTACTAACACCGTACGAGCAGTACTTC
CASSLLTPYEQYF
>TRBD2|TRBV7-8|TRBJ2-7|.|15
TGTGCCAGCAGCTTAGAGGCTAGCGGGACCTACGAGCAGTACTTC
CASSLEASGTYEQYF
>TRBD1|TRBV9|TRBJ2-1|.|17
TGTGCCAGCAGCGGCGGGAGGGACAGGGGGCGTTTGAATGAGCAGTTCTTC
CASSGGRDRGRLNEQFF
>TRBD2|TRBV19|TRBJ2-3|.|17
TGTGCCAGGCCCCTCCGTGGGACTAGCGTTGGCACAGATACGCAGTATTTT
CARPLRGTSVGTDTQYF
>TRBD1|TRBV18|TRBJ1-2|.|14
TGTGCCAGCTCACCGAATCAGGGGGCGGAGGGCTACACCTTC
CASSPNQGAEGYTF
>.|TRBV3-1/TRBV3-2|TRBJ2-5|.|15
TGTGCCAGCAGCCAAGATACCTCAGGGGAAGAGACCCAGTACTTC
CASSQDTSGEETQYF
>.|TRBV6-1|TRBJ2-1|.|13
TGTGCCAGCAGTGAAGCGCGGGGGACACGGCAGTTCTTC
CASSEARGTRQFF
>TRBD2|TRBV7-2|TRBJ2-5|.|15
TGTGCCAGCAGCCCCCGGGGTAGCGGGGTTGGGACCCAGTACTTC
CASSPRGSGVGTQYF
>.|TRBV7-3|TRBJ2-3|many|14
TGTGCCAGCAGCTCCAAGGGAGGAACAGATACGCAGTATTTT
CASSSKGGTDTQYF
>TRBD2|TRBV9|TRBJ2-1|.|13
TGTGCCAGCAGCCCCTATTTTAGCGGGGAGCAGTTCTTC
CASSPYFSGEQFF
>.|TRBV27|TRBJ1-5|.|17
TGTGCCAGCAGCCTCGACGGACTTAAAACTAGCAATCAGCCCCAGCATTTT
CASSLDGLKTSNQPQHF
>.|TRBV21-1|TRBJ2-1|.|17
TGTGCCAGCAGCAGCCGTCCCGGGACTCCCCTTTGTGATGAGCAGTTCTTC
CASSSRPGTPLCDEQFF
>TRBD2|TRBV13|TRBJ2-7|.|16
TGTGCCAGCAGCTTAAGGAGCGGGGGTCCGATCTACGAGCAGTACTTC
CASSLRSGGPIYEQYF
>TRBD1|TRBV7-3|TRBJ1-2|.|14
TGTGCCAGCAGCGTAGGACAGGGCGGCTATGGCTACACCTTC
CASSVGQGGYGYTF
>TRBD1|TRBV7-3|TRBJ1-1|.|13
TGTGCCAGCAGCTGGGGACAGGGCGGTGAAGCTTTCTTT
CASSWGQGGEAFF
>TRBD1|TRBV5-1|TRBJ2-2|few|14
TGCGCCAGCAGCCCAACAGGGGGCACCGGGGAGCTGTTTTTT
CASSPTGGTGELFF
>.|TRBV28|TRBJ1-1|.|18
TGTGCCAGCAGTTTGTTCGGGAGGGGGGGGATACTGGGCACTGAAGCTTTCTTT
CASSLFGRGGILGTEAFF
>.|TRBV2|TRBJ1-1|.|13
TGTGCCAGCGCCCTAATGGTTAACACTGAAGCTTTCTTT
CASALMVNTEAFF
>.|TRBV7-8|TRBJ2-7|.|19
TGTGCCAGCAGACACTTAGGGTCTCATAGCGGTCAATCGAGGAACGAGCAGTACTTC
CASRHLGSHSGQSRNEQYF
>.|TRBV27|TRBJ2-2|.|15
TGTGCCAGCAGTTTAATAGGGGCGAACACCGGGGAGCTGTTTTTT
CASSLIGANTGELFF
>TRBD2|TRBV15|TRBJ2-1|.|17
TGTGCCACCAGCAGAGATATGCTAGCGGGAACCTACAATGAGCAGTTCTTC
CATSRDMLAGTYNEQFF
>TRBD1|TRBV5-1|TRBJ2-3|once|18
TGCGCCAGCAGCTTGGGGGTCCTTGGGACAGGGAGCACAGATACGCAGTATTTT
CASSLGVLGTGSTDTQYF
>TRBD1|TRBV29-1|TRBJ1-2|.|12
TGCAGCGTTGAGGGACAGAACTATGGCTACACCTTC
CSVEGQNYGYTF
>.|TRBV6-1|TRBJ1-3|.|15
TGTGCCAGCAGTGAAGAGAACAGGTGGGGAAACACCATATATTTT
CASSEENRWGNTIYF
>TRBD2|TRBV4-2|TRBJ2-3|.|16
TGTGCCAGCAGCCAACGACTAGCGGGAGAGGGAGATACGCAGTATTTT
CASSQRLAGEGDTQYF
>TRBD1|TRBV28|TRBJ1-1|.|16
TGTGCCAGCAGTTTAAGAAATGGACAGGGGTTAACTGAAGCTTTCTTT
CASSLRNGQGLTEAFF
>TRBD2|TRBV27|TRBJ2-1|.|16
TGTGCCAGCAGTTGGTCAGGACTAGCCGTTCTTAATGAGCAGTTCTTC
CASSWSGLAVLNEQFF
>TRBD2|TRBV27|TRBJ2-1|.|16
TGTGCCAGCAGTTTATTACTAGCGGGGGGGCTTGGTGAGCAGTTCTTC
CASSLLLAGGLGEQFF
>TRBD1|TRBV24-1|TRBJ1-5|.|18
TGTGCCACCAGTGATCCAACACCGGGACAGGGGTTTGGACAGCCCCAGCATTTT
CATSDPTPGQGFGQPQHF
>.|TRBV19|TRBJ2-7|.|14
TGTGCCAGTAGTATCAGCGGGTTCTCCTACGAGCAGTACTTC
CASSISGFSYEQYF
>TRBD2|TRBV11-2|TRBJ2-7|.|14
TGTGCCAGCAGCATCGGACTAGCGGGTCTCGAGCAGTACTTC
CASSIGLAGLEQYF
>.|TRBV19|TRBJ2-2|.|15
TGTGCCAGTAGTACTCCGGGACTCGACACCGGGGAGCTGTTTTTT
CASSTPGLDTGELFF
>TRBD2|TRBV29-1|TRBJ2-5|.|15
TGCAGCGTTGAACGGGGTAGCGGGGTCCAAGAGACCCAGTACTTC
CSVERGSGVQETQYF
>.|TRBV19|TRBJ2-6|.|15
TGTGCCAGTAGGAAAGAGGGGGTCGGGGCCAACGTCCTGACTTTC
CASRKEGVGANVLTF
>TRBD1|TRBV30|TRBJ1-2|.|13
TGTGCCTGGAGTGTCAGGGGGCGCTATGGCTACACCTTC
CAWSVRGRYGYTF
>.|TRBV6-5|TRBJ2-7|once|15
TGTGCCAGCAGTTACTCGAGAGTGGGAAGAGGGGAGCAGTACTTC
CASSYSRVGRGEQYF
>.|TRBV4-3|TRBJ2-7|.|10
TGCGCCAGCACTCGCTACGAGCAGTACTTC
CASTRYEQYF